Presented here are 17 T cell receptor beta chains from one specimen sequenced in a study of shared clonotypes between healthy human individuals. This table comes from immunoSEQ multiplex PCR, and its TCRdb copy is limited to in-frame clones, with some not included. The repertoire holds 470,000 or so clones, with about 84% as singletons. Sequenced sample: PBMCs. These receptors all stem from a middle-aged woman in good health. Some clones in this sample may be carry-over from other donors' samples.

This clone was counted only a few times. The chain joins TRBV19 to TRBJ1-2; a possible D gene is TRBD1 (6 bases). Trimming removed 3 bases from V and 2 bases from J, with 10 bases in between. This CDR3 region has 14 residues. CDR1 LNHDA and CDR2 SQIVND come from the germline V gene (reference sequence). The CDR3 loop is CASSIEGDNYGYTF. The CDR3 coding sequence is TGTGCCAGTAGTATTGAGGGGGACAACTATGGCTACACCTTC.

The chain joins TRBV7-3 to TRBJ2-3; 8 positions match TRBD2. Germline trimming cut 0 bases from V and 2 bases from J; bases unmatched to any gene: 7. Per the germline V gene, CDR1 is SGHTA and CDR2 is FQGTGA. The CDR3 is made up of 17 amino acids. The CDR3 DNA reads TGTGCCAGCAGCTTAACGCCACTAGCGGTAGACACAGATACGCAGTATTTT. This translates into CASSLTPLAVDTDTQYF.

This chain connects TRBV28 to TRBJ2-2; 8 bases map to TRBD2. There are 15 residues in the CDR3. In germline, CDR1 is MDHEN, CDR2 SYDVKM. After removal of 7 bases from V and 4 bases from J, the junction contained 8 bases not matched to a gene. The CDR3 region is CASTIVRGGTGELFF. The CDR3 bases are TGTGCCAGCACCATCGTCCGGGGGGGCACCGGGGAGCTGTTTTTT.

The V and J genes are TRBV18 and TRBJ1-5; no reliable D call. The CDR3 is 13 residues long. Per the germline V gene, CDR1 is KGHSH and CDR2 is LQKENI. V was pared by 5 bases and J by 5 bases, with 10 bases between. The CDR3 sequence: CASSSGLDQPQHF. The DNA for the CDR3 is TGTGCCAGCTCATCCGGGCTGGATCAGCCCCAGCATTTT.

This clone came up a few times. Here the CDR3 DNA reads TGTGCCAGCAGCCCGGGAAGACTAGCGGGAGTTACAGATACGCAGTATTTT. The encoded protein is CASSPGRLAGVTDTQYF. The chain couples TRBV9 to TRBJ2-3, with 12 positions matching TRBD2. Germline V gene sequence: CDR1 SGDLS, CDR2 YYNGEE. V shed 4 bases, J shed 3 bases, and the junction held 9 bases outside the gene matches. The CDR3 spans 17 residues.

This rearrangement joins TRBV7-2 to TRBJ1-4; D remains ambiguous. The CDR3 consists of 17 residues. Germline loops: CDR1 SGHTA, CDR2 FQGNSA. Trimming removed 5 bases from V and 2 bases from J, with 18 bases in between. In DNA form, the CDR3 reads TGTGCCAGCAGCCTAAGAGTCCCAATGCGGACTAATGAAAAACTGTTTTTT. It translates to CASSLRVPMRTNEKLFF.

This chain connects TRBV14 to TRBJ2-7; 7 bases are a match to TRBD2. The germline V gene encodes CDR1 SGHDN and CDR2 FVKESK. This CDR3 spans 15 amino acids. V gave up 4 bases and J gave up 4 bases; unmatched junction bases: 10. CDR3 sequence reads: CASSRLSGGGYEQYF. The CDR3 DNA reads as TGTGCCAGCAGCCGTCTTTCGGGAGGTGGGTACGAGCAGTACTTC.

This chain uses TRBV15 with TRBJ2-3, with a weak D call TRBD1 (6 bases). The CDR3 spans 15 residues. In germline, CDR1 is LNHNV, CDR2 YYDKDF (reference sequence). V was cut by 2 bases and J by 0 bases, with 9 bases left in between. CDR3 in amino acids: CATSRRDISTDTQYF. The CDR3 region has the DNA TGTGCCACCAGCAGACGGGACATTAGCACAGATACGCAGTATTTT.

This sequence joins TRBV18 and TRBJ1-1; D may be TRBD1 (6 bases). V shed 6 bases and J shed 8 bases, with 13 bases lying between them. From germline, CDR1 is KGHSH and CDR2 LQKENI. CDR3 length equals 12 residues. In DNA form, the CDR3 reads TGTGCCAGCTCGCAGGGGTATTTAGAAGCTTTCTTT. It specifies CASSQGYLEAFF. The whole variable domain, remainder taken from reference TRBV18 and TRBJ1-1, is NAGVMQNPRHLVRRRGQEARLRCSPMKGHSHVYWYRQLPEEGLKFMVYLQKENIIDESGMPKERFSAEFPKEGPSILRIQQVVRGDSAAYFCASSQGYLEAFFGQGTRLTVV.

The chain links TRBV7-9 to TRBJ1-1; tentatively, D is TRBD1 (5 bases). This CDR3 is 15 amino acids long. V lost 5 bases to trimming and J lost 4 bases, with 17 bases between them. Germline V gives CDR1 SEHNR, CDR2 FQNEAQ (reference sequence). CDR3 amino acids: CASSQGGTLSTEAFF. The DNA of the CDR3 is TGTGCCAGCAGCCAAGGAGGGACCCTGAGCACTGAAGCTTTCTTT.

The genes are TRBV6-1 and TRBJ2-7, with D tentatively TRBD2 (6 bases). V was pared by 6 bases and J by 6 bases, with 12 bases between. The CDR3 totals 12 residues. Looked up from germline, CDR1 is MNHNS and CDR2 is SASEGT. The CDR3, as DNA: TGTGCCAGCAGCCCCGGAGGGGTCGAGCAGTACTTC. Residues: CASSPGGVEQYF.

The V and J genes are TRBV7-9 and TRBJ1-1; D is unclear. V lost 0 bases, J lost 9 bases, and 11 bases lay in between. CDR3 length: 13 residues. Germline-derived CDR1 and CDR2 are SEHNR and FQNEAQ (reference sequence). CDR3 sequence: CASSLAYDGQAFF. The CDR3 region has the DNA TGTGCCAGCAGCTTAGCATATGACGGACAAGCTTTCTTT.

The rearrangement uses TRBV30 and TRBJ1-2, with no clear D. The CDR3 is 10 residues long. V lost 1 base to trimming and J lost 6 bases, with 3 bases between them. Germline values: CDR1 GTSNPN, CDR2 SVGIG (reference sequence). CDR3 loop: CAWSADGYTF. DNA of the CDR3: TGTGCCTGGAGTGCCGATGGCTACACCTTC.

This clone was observed a single time. A read error is likely here: a far larger clone is one base away. The genes are TRBV10-2 and TRBJ2-5; D ambiguous. This CDR3 comprises 14 residues. Germline V gene sequence: CDR1 WSHSY, CDR2 SAAADI. CDR3: CASGDNRRDGTQYF. For the CDR3, the DNA is TGCGCCAGCGGTGACAACCGGCGAGATGGGACCCAGTACTTC.

This chain uses TRBV27 with TRBJ2-3, with D perhaps TRBD2 (6 bases). V was pared by 4 bases and J by 5 bases, with 19 bases between. The CDR3 totals 16 residues. Germline assignment: CDR1 MNHEY and CDR2 SMNVEV (reference sequence). The DNA for the CDR3 is TGTGCCAGCAGTTCCCCTTCGGGGGTGCCCGGAGATACGCAGTATTTT. Its protein product is CASSSPSGVPGDTQYF.

J is TRBJ1-1 and V is TRBV7-9, with 7 bases fitting TRBD1. The CDR3 consists of 17 residues. The germline V gene encodes CDR1 SEHNR and CDR2 FQNEAQ (reference sequence). V lost 6 bases and J lost 1; bases outside the gene matches: 14. CDR3 bases: TGTGCCAGCAGGAGGGGACAGAACCTGGAGTGGAACACTGAAGCTTTCTTT. This translates into CASRRGQNLEWNTEAFF.

The gene calls are TRBV15 and TRBJ1-4, with D uncertain. Per germline, CDR1 LNHNV and CDR2 YYDKDF (reference sequence). The CDR3 runs to 15 residues. V lost 5 bases, J lost 2 bases, and 12 bases lay in between. The CDR3 region has the DNA TGTGCCACCAGCTTCAGCGAGGCCACTAATGAAAAACTGTTTTTT. It codes for CATSFSEATNEKLFF. Based on the CDR3 plus reference TRBV15 and TRBJ1-4, the full variable domain is DAMVIQNPRYQVTQFGKPVTLSCSQTLNHNVMYWYQQKSSQAPKLLFHYYDKDFNNEADTPDNFQSRRPNTSFCFLDIRSPGLGDTAMYLCATSFSEATNEKLFFGSGTQLSVL.